The T cell receptor beta chain under discussion was sequenced for a study of T cells after somatic rescue of genetic block. Profiling relied on immunoSEQ multiplex PCR, and the TCRdb table lists in-frame clones only, not all of them. Of tens of thousands of clones in the sample, approximately 91% are singletons; the top ten hold about 3%. The germline V gene has CDR1 MNHNS and CDR2 SASEGT. This CDR3 is 16 amino acids long. J gave up 3 bases and V 4 bases, and 7 bases lay outside the gene matches. This rearrangement joins TRBV6-1 to TRBJ2-2, with 8 bases lining up with TRBD1. The clonotype was recovered from a man under 40. What was sequenced was peripheral blood mononuclear cells (PBMCs). CDR3 bases: TGTGCCAGCAGTGGCGGACAGGGACGGGACACCGGGGAGCTGTTTTTT. Protein product: CASSGGQGRDTGELFF.